Listed below are T cell receptor beta chains from one sample, sequenced in a study of blood T cells in healthy people across ages. Each CDR3 protein gets one entry after TCRdb re-called the 5' RACE reads with MiXCR. The sample lists about 680,000 distinct CDR3 sequences, around 45% occurring once. Sequencing was carried out using blood. These receptors originate from a woman aged 60-75 years in good health. The CDR3 runs from the conserved cysteine through the conserved F or W. The D gene is left open where the match is weak. The size entry is marked missing in some rows and otherwise reads once, few, many or a size class.

>TRBJ2-3|TRBD1|-|TRBV2
CASSEPGQPTDTQYF
TGTGCCAGCAGCGAACCGGGACAGCCCACAGATACGCAGTATTTT
>TRBJ1-2|TRBD1|-|TRBV3-1
CASSHPGQGTFNYGYTF
TGTGCCAGCAGTCATCCGGGACAGGGGACCTTTAACTATGGCTACACCTTC
>TRBJ2-5|-|-|TRBV28
CASTFDQETQYF
TGTGCCAGCACGTTCGACCAAGAGACCCAGTACTTC
>TRBJ1-5|-|-|TRBV4-3
CASSQDGQNNQPQHF
TGCGCCAGCAGCCAAGATGGACAGAATAATCAGCCCCAGCATTTT
>TRBJ2-1|TRBD1|-|TRBV5-1
CASSLVGHRGNNEQFF
TGCGCCAGCAGCTTAGTAGGGCACAGGGGGAACAATGAGCAGTTCTTC
>TRBJ2-3|TRBD1|-|TRBV11-2
CASSLVGQSSDTQYF
TGTGCCAGCAGCTTAGTGGGACAGTCATCAGATACGCAGTATTTT
>TRBJ2-4|-|-|TRBV12-3/TRBV12-4
CASTGEAKNIQYF
TGTGCCAGTACGGGGGAAGCCAAAAACATTCAGTACTTC
>TRBJ1-2|-|once|TRBV11-2
CASSTGIGNYGYTF
TGTGCCAGCAGCACAGGGATCGGTAACTATGGCTACACCTTC
>TRBJ2-5|-|few|TRBV20-1
CSARDWGQLQETQYF
TGCAGTGCTAGAGATTGGGGGCAGCTCCAAGAGACCCAGTACTTC
>TRBJ2-3|-|few|TRBV20-1
CSARVWGTDTQYF
TGCAGTGCTAGAGTCTGGGGCACAGATACGCAGTATTTT
>TRBJ2-1|TRBD2|-|TRBV20-1
CSAPTRGLAGRWMPGNEQFF
TGCAGTGCCCCGACAAGGGGGCTAGCGGGGAGGTGGATGCCGGGCAATGAGCAGTTCTTC
>TRBJ2-1|TRBD2|few|TRBV20-1
CSARTSGRAGEQFF
TGCAGTGCTCGGACTAGCGGGAGGGCCGGTGAGCAGTTCTTC
>TRBJ2-7|-|-|TRBV29-1
CSVEGRGRWSYEQYF
TGCAGCGTTGAAGGGCGGGGCAGATGGTCCTACGAGCAGTACTTC
>TRBJ1-1|-|few|TRBV7-3
CASSPRTNTEAFF
TGTGCCAGCAGCCCCCGAACTAACACTGAAGCTTTCTTT
>TRBJ2-1|-|-|TRBV3-1
CASSQTPVSPGLNEQFF
TGTGCCAGCAGCCAAACCCCCGTGTCGCCCGGGTTAAATGAGCAGTTCTTC
>TRBJ2-7|TRBD1|-|TRBV27
CASRYRDRGLYEQYF
TGTGCCAGCAGATACCGGGACAGGGGCCTCTACGAGCAGTACTTC
>TRBJ2-3|TRBD1|-|TRBV7-3
CASSLTGQVRTDTQYF
TGTGCCAGCAGCTTAACGGGACAGGTTAGAACAGATACGCAGTATTTT
>TRBJ2-7|-|-|TRBV20-1
CSARSKGDKNPSYNEQYF
TGCAGTGCTAGGTCTAAAGGAGACAAAAACCCCTCCTACAATGAGCAGTACTTC
>TRBJ2-7|-|few|TRBV14
CASSPVGIPYEQYF
TGTGCCAGCAGCCCGGTGGGGATCCCCTACGAGCAGTACTTC
>TRBJ1-5|TRBD1|-|TRBV20-1
CSATTGGNQPQHF
TGCAGTGCTACCACAGGGGGCAATCAGCCCCAGCATTTT
>TRBJ2-1|TRBD2|few|TRBV13
CASSSGSGVYNEQFF
TGTGCCAGCAGTTCAGGCAGCGGGGTATACAATGAGCAGTTCTTC
>TRBJ2-4|-|-|TRBV30
CAWRPDPSGEQYF
TGTGCCTGGAGGCCGGACCCATCGGGGGAGCAGTACTTC
>TRBJ2-7|-|-|TRBV5-4
CASSREITGNEQYF
TGTGCCAGCAGCAGGGAAATTACAGGAAACGAGCAGTACTTC
>TRBJ2-3|-|-|TRBV5-1
CASSAQGPSTDTQYF
TGCGCCAGCAGTGCCCAGGGGCCTAGCACAGATACGCAGTATTTT
>TRBJ2-5|-|-|TRBV6-5
CASSKTVRETQYF
TGTGCCAGCAGTAAGACAGTTAGAGAGACCCAGTACTTC
>TRBJ2-1|-|-|TRBV18
CASSPLRSCNEQFF
TGTGCCAGCTCACCACTCAGGTCCTGCAATGAGCAGTTCTTC
>TRBJ2-7|-|few|TRBV12-3/TRBV12-4
CASSSSDTYEQYF
TGTGCCAGCAGTTCTAGCGACACCTACGAGCAGTACTTC
>TRBJ2-7|-|-|TRBV7-9
CASSPSSRGAYEQYF
TGTGCCAGCAGCCCCTCCAGCCGAGGGGCCTACGAGCAGTACTTC
>TRBJ2-1|TRBD2|-|TRBV9
CASSPRSGANNEQFF
TGTGCCAGCAGCCCCCGTAGCGGGGCCAACAATGAGCAGTTCTTC